This T cell receptor (beta chain) was captured by sequencing in a study of shared clonotypes between healthy human individuals. This CDR3 is built from 12 residues. At the deep level, the assay was run. Measured with immunoSEQ multiplex PCR; TCRdb has only the in-frame clones, and not every one. The sample gives some 2 million clones, 85% to 95% of which show up once; about 0.13% is in the top ten. V usage is TRBV21-1 and J usage is TRBJ2-1; the table's D call TRBD2 went unverified against the DNA. TRBV21-1 is a known pseudogene. Material for sequencing was naive CD4+ T cells sorted from blood. Subset given: CD45RA+ positively selected. This clonotype was sampled from a man aged 18 to 29 in good health. DNA of the CDR3: TGTGCCAGCAGCACGTGGGACTTTGAGCAGTTCTTC. This translates into CASSTWDFEQFF.